The subject of this entry is one T cell receptor beta chain. This CDR3 region has 15 residues. Germline loops: CDR1 DFQATT, CDR2 SNEGSKA (reference sequence). Trimming at V came to 3 bases and at J to 7 bases, leaving 6 bases not matched to a gene. This sample is drawn from a study of blood T cells in healthy people across ages. Then a second PCR, running about 7 to 11 cycles, was carried out with a sample-barcoded 5' primer and a J-beta primer mix. Each TCR beta cDNA got a 12-nucleotide random molecular identifier. TCRdb reanalysed the 5' RACE reads using MiXCR and keeps one entry per CDR3 protein. The sample has over 1,300,000 distinct CDR3 sequences; 55% to 75% are singletons.

The rearrangement joins TRBV20-1 to TRBJ2-4, with 13 bases fitting TRBD2. Sequencing was performed on blood. The receptor comes from a man aged 18 to 30 in good health. CDR3 DNA: TGCAGTGCTAGTCTTGGGACTAGCGGGACCAACATTCAGTACTTC. Its protein is CSASLGTSGTNIQYF.